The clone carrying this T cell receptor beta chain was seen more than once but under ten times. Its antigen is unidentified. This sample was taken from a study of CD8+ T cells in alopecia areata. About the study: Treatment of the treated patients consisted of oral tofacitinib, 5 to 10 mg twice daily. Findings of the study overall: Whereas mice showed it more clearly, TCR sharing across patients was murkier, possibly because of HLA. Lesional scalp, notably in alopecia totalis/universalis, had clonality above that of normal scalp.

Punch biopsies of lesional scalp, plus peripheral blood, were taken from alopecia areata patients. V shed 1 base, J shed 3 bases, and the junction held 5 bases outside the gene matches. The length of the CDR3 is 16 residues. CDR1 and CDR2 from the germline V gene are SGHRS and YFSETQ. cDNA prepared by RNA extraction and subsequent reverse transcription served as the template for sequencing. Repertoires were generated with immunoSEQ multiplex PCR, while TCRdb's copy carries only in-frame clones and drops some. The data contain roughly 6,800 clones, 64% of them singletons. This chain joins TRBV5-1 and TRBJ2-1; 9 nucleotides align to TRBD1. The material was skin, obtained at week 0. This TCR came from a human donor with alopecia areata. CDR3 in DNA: TGCGCCAGCAGCTTGAAGGGACAGGGCAGCTACAATGAGCAGTTCTTC. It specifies CASSLKGQGSYNEQFF.